The entry below gives a single TCR beta chain sequence along with its context. The protocol was immunoSEQ multiplex PCR, while the TCRdb copy is restricted to in-frame clones and leaves out a portion. This table holds roughly 30,000 clones, 80% to 90% found once. Germline assignment: CDR1 SNHLY and CDR2 FYNNEI. Trimming removed 2 bases at V and 2 bases at J, with 13 bases between. This CDR3 is built from 16 residues. These data are taken from a study of T cell changes during pregnancy in multiple sclerosis. This receptor was taken from a female donor with multiple sclerosis, enrolled in a pregnancy study. The sequencing used CD8+ T cells from peripheral blood mononuclear cells, collected in the second trimester of pregnancy. This chain links TRBV2 with TRBJ1-5, with D hard to call. The CDR3 is CASSEIVSVGNQPQHF. CDR3 bases: TGTGCCAGCAGTGAAATTGTTTCGGTTGGCAATCAGCCCCAGCATTTT.